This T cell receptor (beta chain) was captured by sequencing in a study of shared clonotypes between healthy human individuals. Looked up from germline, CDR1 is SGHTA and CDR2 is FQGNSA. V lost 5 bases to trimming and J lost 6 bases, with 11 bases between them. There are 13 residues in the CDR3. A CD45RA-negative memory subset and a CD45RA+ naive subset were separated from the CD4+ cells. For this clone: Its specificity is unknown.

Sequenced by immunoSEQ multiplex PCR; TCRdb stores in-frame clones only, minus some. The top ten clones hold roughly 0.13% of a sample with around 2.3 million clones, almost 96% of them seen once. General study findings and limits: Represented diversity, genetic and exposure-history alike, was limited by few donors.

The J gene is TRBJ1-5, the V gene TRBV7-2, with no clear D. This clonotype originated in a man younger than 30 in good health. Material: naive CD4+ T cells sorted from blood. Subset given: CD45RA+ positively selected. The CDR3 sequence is CASSDGSGQPQHF. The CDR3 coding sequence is TGTGCCAGCAGCGATGGAAGCGGTCAGCCCCAGCATTTT.